Here is one T cell receptor beta chain with its context. Its antigen is as yet unknown. The data were obtained in a study of neoadjuvant nivolumab and ipilimumab in lung cancer. Germline V gene data show CDR1 as MGHDK and CDR2 as SYGVNS. This CDR3 has 17 amino acids. Deletions cut 8 bases from V and 0 bases from J, with 22 bases between. Whole-study findings and limits: TCR sequencing covered a small number of samples. From pretherapy to surgery, tumor richness and clonality rose with dual therapy.

Sequencing used immunoSEQ multiplex PCR; TCRdb keeps in-frame clones, though not all of them. The repertoire holds some 13,000 clones, more than 90% seen once, with 2% to 3% in the top ten. This receptor was taken from an adult with non-small cell lung cancer. V usage is TRBV25-1 and J usage is TRBJ1-1, with D maybe TRBD1 (5 bases). The sequences come from peripheral blood, collected after neoadjuvant nivolumab, alone or with ipilimumab, at or shortly before surgery. The CDR3 protein is CASRKLGRGPMNTEAFF. The CDR3 region has the DNA TGTGCCAGCCGAAAACTGGGGAGGGGACCAATGAACACTGAAGCTTTCTTT.